These 30 T cell receptor beta chains came from one sample sequenced in a study of blood T cell repertoires in COVID-19 (dated by TCRdb to between 2020 and 2021). The library was made by the immunoSEQ multiplex PCR assay. The table was pulled from immuneACCESS by TCRdb, which kept in-frame rearrangements only. Such tables lose some clones; where checked, under half of the loss comes from unresolved V genes, and the rest has no known cause. The table for this sample lists 110,000 or so clones; 75% to 90% of them were counted only once. Of the sample, more than 6% is held by the ten largest clones. The specimen sequenced was peripheral blood. The receptors were sampled from a human donor in a cohort sampled during active COVID-19.

The chain is built from TRBV4-1 and TRBJ2-1; D gene unclear. CDR3 size: 15 residues. Germline V gene data show CDR1 as MGHRA and CDR2 as YSYEKL. The V end was cut by 3 bases, the J end by 7 bases, with 16 bases between. In nucleotides, the CDR3 is TGCGCCAGCAGCCACCCGACCCGGTTGACTAATGAGCAGTTCTTC. It yields the protein CASSHPTRLTNEQFF.

V is TRBV27 and J is TRBJ2-3; 11 nucleotides agree with TRBD2. The CDR3 extends over 18 amino acids. The germline V gene has CDR1 MNHEY and CDR2 SMNVEV (reference sequence). Trimming took 3 bases from V and 0 from J; bases not matched to a gene: 8. CDR3 coding DNA: TGTGCCAGCAGTTTCTCTAGCGGGGGGCTCCCTAGCACAGATACGCAGTATTTT. Its protein is CASSFSSGGLPSTDTQYF.

This rearrangement joins TRBV19 to TRBJ1-4, with TRBD1 matching over 11 bases. V lost 9 bases to trimming and J lost 1 base; unmatched junction nucleotides: 10. The V gene's germline CDR1 is LNHDA and CDR2 SQIVND (reference sequence). The CDR3 is 17 residues long. Written as DNA, the CDR3 is TGTGCCAGCAACATCCCGGGACAGGGGGGAACTAATGAAAAACTGTTTTTT. Amino acids: CASNIPGQGGTNEKLFF. Looking up the rest from reference TRBV19 and TRBJ1-4 gives the full variable domain: DGGITQSPKYLFRKEGQNVTLSCEQNLNHDAMYWYRQDPGQGLRLIYYSQIVNDFQKGDIAEGYSVSREKKESFPLTVTSAQKNPTAFYLCASNIPGQGGTNEKLFFGSGTQLSVL.

The chain employs TRBV4-1 and TRBJ2-1, with a possible D match to TRBD2 (6 bases). V was pared by 1 base and J by 7 bases, with 20 bases between. Germline lookup yields CDR1 MGHRA and CDR2 YSYEKL. The CDR3 length is 17 residues. The CDR3: CASSQGRGSPPPNEQFF. Written as DNA, the CDR3 is TGCGCCAGCAGCCAAGGGCGGGGCAGCCCCCCGCCGAATGAGCAGTTCTTC.

The rearrangement uses TRBV2 and TRBJ1-2, with D unresolved. This CDR3 comprises 13 residues. The V and J ends lost 4 bases and 8 bases respectively, with 14 bases between them. Germline CDR1 and CDR2: SNHLY and FYNNEI. The CDR3 sequence: CASSVLAASGYTF. The DNA of the CDR3 is TGTGCCAGCAGTGTATTGGCGGCAAGCGGCTACACCTTC.

The chain combines TRBV21-1 with TRBJ2-2; TRBD1, as called in the table, went unchecked against the DNA. TRBV21-1 is a pseudogene. The CDR3 is made up of 18 amino acids. DNA for the CDR3: TGTGCCAGCAGTCGCGGACAGAGCATTTCGGCGAACACCGGGGAGCTGTTTTTT. Its protein product is CASSRGQSISANTGELFF.

The rearrangement joins TRBV2 to TRBJ2-2; 11 nucleotides align to TRBD2. Germline CDR1 is SNHLY and CDR2 is FYNNEI. The V and J ends lost 0 bases and 2 bases, in that order; junction bases with no gene match: 5. The CDR3 runs 18 residues. Here the CDR3 DNA reads TGTGCCAGCAGTGAAGCCCTTCTAGCGGGGGGCAACACCGGGGAGCTGTTTTTT. It specifies CASSEALLAGGNTGELFF.

This chain uses TRBV7-6 with TRBJ1-2; no firm D call. With 5 bases removed from V and 1 base from J, the gap between germline ends came to 8 bases. Germline lookup yields CDR1 SGHVS and CDR2 FNYEAQ. There are 13 residues in the CDR3. The CDR3: CASSVQSNYGYTF. CDR3 in DNA: TGTGCCAGCAGCGTACAGAGTAACTATGGCTACACCTTC.

The CDR3 protein is CASSYWQAPYEQYF. Written as DNA, the CDR3 is TGTGCCAGCAGTTACTGGCAGGCACCCTACGAGCAGTACTTC. The chain employs TRBV6-5 and TRBJ2-7; D gene unclear. The CDR3 totals 14 residues. V shed 1 base and J shed 2 bases, with 9 bases lying between them. In germline, CDR1 is MNHEY, CDR2 SVGAGI.

V usage is TRBV2 and J usage is TRBJ1-2; 8 bases match TRBD1. Germline loops: CDR1 SNHLY, CDR2 FYNNEI. With V trimmed by 2 bases and J by 5 bases, 7 bases remained unmatched. The CDR3 contains 15 residues. CDR3 DNA: TGTGCCAGCAGTGAATCGCAGGGGGCTTGGTATGGCTACACCTTC. This sequence encodes CASSESQGAWYGYTF.

This rearrangement joins TRBV25-1 to TRBJ1-1; 9 bases align to TRBD1. The length of the CDR3 is 18 residues. V lost 6 bases, J lost 0 bases, and 14 bases stayed unmatched. Germline assignment: CDR1 MGHDK and CDR2 SYGVNS. The CDR3 protein is CASRPTGTGYSMNTEAFF. The CDR3 DNA is TGTGCCAGCAGGCCGACCGGGACAGGGTATTCGATGAACACTGAAGCTTTCTTT.

This clone was detected only once. The chain couples TRBV4-1 to TRBJ2-7; D remains ambiguous. The ends were cut back, 0 bases at V and 3 bases at J, with 9 bases in the middle. The length of the CDR3 is 14 residues. Per germline, CDR1 MGHRA and CDR2 YSYEKL. The CDR3 loop is CASSQDPRLYEQYF. The CDR3 DNA reads as TGCGCCAGCAGCCAAGATCCGAGGCTCTACGAGCAGTACTTC.

This clone was recorded a few times. The rearrangement links TRBV5-4 to TRBJ2-5, with TRBD1 matching over 9 bases. The J segment lost 4 bases and the V segment lost 4 bases, leaving 14 bases of the junction unmatched. CDR1 and CDR2 from the germline V gene are SGHNT and YYREEE (reference sequence). CDR3 length equals 17 residues. CDR3 bases: TGTGCCAGCAGCGTAAAGCTCCGGGACAGGGATAGAGAGACCCAGTACTTC. Translation: CASSVKLRDRDRETQYF. The variable domain in full, with the rest retrieved from reference TRBV5-4 and TRBJ2-5, is ETGVTQSPTHLIKTRGQQVTLRCSSQSGHNTVSWYQQALGQGPQFIFQYYREEENGRGNFPPRFSGLQFPNYSSELNVNALELDDSALYLCASSVKLRDRDRETQYFGPGTRLLVL.

J is TRBJ2-3 and V is TRBV11-3, with no clear D. Per germline, CDR1 SGHNT and CDR2 YENEEA. This CDR3 is 13 amino acids long. V was pared by 0 bases and J by 6 bases, with 7 bases between. Here the CDR3 DNA reads TGTGCCAGCAGCTTAGAAGCGAGGGATACGCAGTATTTT. It specifies CASSLEARDTQYF. The whole variable domain, remainder taken from reference TRBV11-3 and TRBJ2-3, is EAGVVQSPRYKIIEKKQPVAFWCNPISGHNTLYWYLQNLGQGPELLIRYENEEAVDDSQLPKDRFSAERLKGVDSTLKIQPAELGDSAVYLCASSLEARDTQYFGPGTRLTVL.

V is TRBV12-5 and J is TRBJ1-1, with TRBD1 identical over 10 bases. Trimming took 7 bases from V and 2 from J; bases not matched to a gene: 7. This CDR3 contains 15 residues. Germline CDR1 is LGHNT and CDR2 is FRNRAP. The DNA for the CDR3 is TGTGCTAGTGTCCGACAGGGGGCCGTAAACACTGAAGCTTTCTTT. It translates to CASVRQGAVNTEAFF.

This clone was observed a single time. The chain carries TRBV9 and TRBJ2-1, with D perhaps matching TRBD2 (6 bases). This CDR3 comprises 16 residues. The V gene's germline CDR1 is SGDLS and CDR2 YYNGEE. V was shortened by 3 bases and J by 4 bases, with 17 bases between the two germline ends. The CDR3: CASSGTLADLYNEQFF. DNA for the CDR3: TGTGCCAGCAGCGGAACCTTAGCGGACCTTTACAATGAGCAGTTCTTC. Full variable domain (outside the CDR3, taken from reference TRBV9 and TRBJ2-1): DSGVTQTPKHLITATGQRVTLRCSPRSGDLSVYWYQQSLDQGLQFLIQYYNGEERAKGNILERFSAQQFPDLHSELNLSSLELGDSALYFCASSGTLADLYNEQFFGPGTRLTVL.

The table lists this clone with a few counts. This chain uses TRBV6-5 with TRBJ1-3; the D gene is possibly TRBD1 (6 bases). The CDR3 spans 16 residues. Germline V lookup: CDR1 MNHEY, CDR2 SVGAGI. V was clipped by 0 bases and J by 1 base, with 10 bases between them. In DNA form, the CDR3 reads TGTGCCAGCAGTTACTCAGGGACACCTTCTGGAAACACCATATATTTT. Translating it yields CASSYSGTPSGNTIYF.

The J gene is TRBJ1-2, the V gene TRBV6-5; TRBD1 matches at 10 bases. V trimming: 2 bases; J trimming: 8 bases; junction bases outside the gene matches: 5. CDR1 and CDR2 (germline): MNHEY, SVGAGI. The CDR3 spans 14 residues. In nucleotides, the CDR3 is TGTGCCAGCAGTTACGCGGGACAGGGGCGAGGCTACACCTTC. This translates into CASSYAGQGRGYTF.

This clone was observed a single time. The gene calls are TRBV6-4 and TRBJ2-3; 9 bases fit TRBD2. V lost 0 bases to trimming and J lost 7 bases; unmatched junction nucleotides: 2. The germline gives CDR1 MRHNA, CDR2 SNTAGT. The CDR3 loop spans 14 amino acids. CDR3 sequence reads: CASSDSGTSNTQYF. For the CDR3, the DNA is TGTGCCAGCAGTGACTCCGGGACTAGCAATACGCAGTATTTT.

The V and J genes are TRBV5-4 and TRBJ2-3, with 10 bases identical to TRBD1. Germline trimming cut 4 bases from V and 1 base from J; bases unmatched to any gene: 3. This CDR3 region has 15 residues. The V gene's germline CDR1 is SGHNT and CDR2 YYREEE (reference sequence). The CDR3 DNA reads TGTGCCAGCAGCCCTGGGACAGGGGGCACAGATACGCAGTATTTT. Translation: CASSPGTGGTDTQYF.

The count of this clone is one. The rearrangement links TRBV7-2 to TRBJ1-2; D is perhaps TRBD1 (6 bases). The CDR3 is 16 amino acids. V gave up 11 bases and J gave up 8 bases, with 30 bases separating them. Germline CDR1 and CDR2: SGHTA and FQGNSA. The chain's CDR3 is CAASPRGRTSSRGYTF. For the CDR3, the DNA is TGTGCCGCCAGCCCTAGGGGGAGAACCAGTAGTAGGGGCTACACCTTC.

The chain joins TRBV5-6 to TRBJ1-3; no clear D gene. This CDR3 region has 16 residues. CDR1 is SGHDT and CDR2 is YYEEEE in the germline V gene. V lost 4 bases and J 2 bases, leaving 16 bases between the germline ends. The CDR3 DNA is TGTGCCAGCAGCACACCAGGCGGGGTCCCTGGAAACACCATATATTTT. Its protein product is CASSTPGGVPGNTIYF. The variable domain in full, completed from reference TRBV5-6 and TRBJ1-3, reads DAGVTQSPTHLIKTRGQQVTLRCSPKSGHDTVSWYQQALGQGPQFIFQYYEEEERQRGNFPDRFSGHQFPNYSSELNVNALLLGDSALYLCASSTPGGVPGNTIYFGEGSWLTVV.

The chain recombines TRBV5-1 with TRBJ2-1, with TRBD1 identical over 9 bases. Germline CDR1 SGHRS, CDR2 YFSETQ. Trimming removed 1 base from V and 4 bases from J; junction bases left unmatched: 9. The CDR3 runs to 17 residues. The chain's CDR3 is CASSLLGQGATYNEQFF. In DNA form, the CDR3 reads TGCGCCAGCAGCTTGCTGGGACAGGGAGCCACGTACAATGAGCAGTTCTTC. The full variable domain, rest sourced from reference TRBV5-1 and TRBJ2-1, is KAGVTQTPRYLIKTRGQQVTLSCSPISGHRSVSWYQQTPGQGLQFLFEYFSETQRNKGNFPGRFSGRQFSNSRSEMNVSTLELGDSALYLCASSLLGQGATYNEQFFGPGTRLTVL.

The genes are TRBV6-4 and TRBJ2-1, with 8 bases that match TRBD1. V trimming: 2 bases; J trimming: 6 bases; junction bases outside the gene matches: 3. The CDR3 has 14 residues. Germline assignment: CDR1 MRHNA and CDR2 SNTAGT. CDR3 sequence: CASSDRTGRNEQFF. As DNA, the CDR3 is TGTGCCAGCAGTGACAGGACAGGGCGCAATGAGCAGTTCTTC.

This chain connects TRBV5-1 to TRBJ2-7, with 8 positions matching TRBD1. Germline loops: CDR1 SGHRS, CDR2 YFSETQ. The CDR3 extends over 14 amino acids. The V and J ends lost 2 bases and 7 bases, in that order; junction bases with no gene match: 8. The CDR3 DNA reads TGCGCCAGCAGCTTCGGACAGGGACGCGGGGAGCAGTACTTC. Amino acid sequence: CASSFGQGRGEQYF.

The rearrangement links TRBV5-4 to TRBJ2-1, with D perhaps matching TRBD2 (6 bases). The V gene's germline CDR1 is SGHNT and CDR2 YYREEE (reference sequence). V shed 4 bases and J shed 0 bases, with 11 bases lying between them. The CDR3 contains 15 residues. DNA for the CDR3: TGTGCCAGCAGCCAACGGAGGGGCTCCTACAATGAGCAGTTCTTC. Translated: CASSQRRGSYNEQFF.

This rearrangement joins TRBV6-5 to TRBJ1-2; 8 bases fit TRBD1. V shed 5 bases and J 8 bases; nucleotides not matched to a gene: 13. In germline, CDR1 is MNHEY, CDR2 SVGAGI. The CDR3 covers 15 residues. Here the CDR3 reads CASSTINGQGGGYTF. The CDR3 DNA is TGTGCCAGCAGTACGATTAATGGACAGGGCGGGGGCTACACCTTC.

This clone is deemed medium-sized (0.01 to 0.1%). The chain's CDR3 is CASSEDRRGLGTTGELFF. DNA of the CDR3: TGCGCCAGCAGCGAGGACAGGAGGGGCCTAGGAACGACCGGGGAGCTGTTTTTT. This chain joins TRBV5-1 and TRBJ2-2; maybe TRBD1 (7 bases). The V gene lost 4 bases and the J gene lost 5 bases, with 24 bases spanning the gap. The CDR3 contains 18 residues. Germline CDR1 is SGHRS and CDR2 is YFSETQ.

V and J are TRBV4-1 and TRBJ2-3; 9 positions match TRBD2. The V and J ends lost 0 bases and 9 bases, in that order; junction bases with no gene match: 13. Germline CDR1 MGHRA, CDR2 YSYEKL. The length of the CDR3 is 17 residues. The CDR3 protein is CASSQDAASGAAGTQYF. The DNA of the CDR3 is TGCGCCAGCAGCCAAGATGCGGCTAGCGGGGCCGCGGGGACGCAGTATTTT.

This clone was seen just once. The chain employs TRBV30 and TRBJ2-2, with TRBD2 matching over 7 bases. This CDR3 contains 14 residues. Germline assignment: CDR1 GTSNPN and CDR2 SVGIG (reference sequence). Trimming removed 5 bases from V and 6 bases from J; junction bases left unmatched: 9. The CDR3 loop reads CAWGGSGEAGELFF. CDR3 nucleotide sequence: TGTGCCTGGGGAGGGAGCGGGGAGGCCGGGGAGCTGTTTTTT.